Following are 21 T cell receptor beta chains from one sample sequenced in a study of T cells in women clearing cervical HPV infection. Data came from immunoSEQ multiplex PCR; TCRdb stores just in-frame clones and leaves some out. The listing contains under 40,000 clones. The specimen was blood buffy coat. The receptors originated from a woman between 18 and 75 years old with a cervical HPV16 infection that either progressed to CIN3+ or cleared (not recorded which).

As concerns this clone: The read finishes 3 residues shy of the CDR3 end, and the germline J gene is used to complete it. The V call is TRBV20-1, the J call TRBJ2-3; 15 bases match TRBD2. This CDR3 spans 18 amino acids. Germline V gives CDR1 DFQATT, CDR2 SNEGSKA (reference sequence). V lost 1 base, J lost 1 base, and 6 bases stayed unmatched. CDR3 DNA (partial): TGCAGTGCTAGAGCGAGCTGGACTAGCGGGAGGGGCACAGATACG. It translates to CSARASWTSGRGTDT. The whole CDR3 sequence reads CSARASWTSGRGTDTQYF.

Concerning this clone: The read ends 3 residues before the CDR3 terminus; that terminus is restored from the germline J gene. The chain links TRBV30 to TRBJ2-2; D might be TRBD2 (6 bases). Germline CDR1 is GTSNPN and CDR2 is SVGIG (reference sequence). The CDR3 is 11 residues long. CDR3 region: CAWNHGTWLFF. The sequenced CDR3 bases are TGTGCCTGGAACCACGGGACTTGG.

Details on this clone: The CDR3 end is not reached by the read, which stops 3 residues before it; the germline J gene fills it in. This chain links TRBV6-4 with TRBJ1-4; D gene unclear. Germline V gene sequence: CDR1 MRHNA, CDR2 SNTAGT. The CDR3 is made up of 20 amino acids. The V end lost 0 bases, the J end lost 0 bases, and 20 bases lay between the germline ends. The sequenced CDR3 bases are TGTGCCAGCAGTGACTCGAAGATAAAGTCCCAATTAGCAACTAATGAAAAA. Translated, it gives CASSDSKIKSQLATNEK. The whole CDR3 region reads CASSDSKIKSQLATNEKLFF.

Turning to this clone: The DNA ends 3 residues before the CDR3 does, and the rest of the CDR3 is filled in from the germline J gene. The chain couples TRBV20-1 to TRBJ2-3; 8 nucleotides align to TRBD2. CDR3 length: 15 amino acids. Trimming cost V 5 bases and J 0 bases; bases outside gene matches: 7. The germline CDR1 and CDR2 sequences are DFQATT and SNEGSKA (reference sequence). CDR3 sequence: CSAFSGRASTDTQYF. CDR3 DNA, as far as it was read: TGCAGTGCTTTCAGCGGGAGAGCTAGCACAGATACG.

A remark on this clone: The CDR3 goes on 3 residues after the read ends, and that part is filled in from the germline J gene. The J gene is TRBJ2-5, the V gene TRBV11-2; 9 positions agree with TRBD1. The junction had 9 bases not matched to a gene; V was cut back by 5 bases and J by 5 bases. The CDR3 loop spans 15 amino acids. Germline V lookup: CDR1 SGHAT, CDR2 FQNNGV. The DNA read from the CDR3 is TGTGCCAGCAGCCAGGACAGGGGATCGTGGGAGACC. This gives the protein CASSQDRGSWET. The entire CDR3 protein reads CASSQDRGSWETQYF.

Note on this clone: The CDR3 end is not reached by the read, which stops 3 residues before it; the germline J gene fills it in. This chain uses TRBV11-3 with TRBJ2-1; D gene uncertain. The CDR3 spans 14 residues. Per the germline V gene, CDR1 is SGHNT and CDR2 is YENEEA. V was clipped by 7 bases and J by 5 bases, with 15 bases between them. CDR3 DNA, as far as it was read: TGTGCCAGCACCCCCAGATTACAGAACAATGAG. Translating gives CASTPRLQNNE. In full, the CDR3 reads CASTPRLQNNEQFF.

Worth noting for this clone: The junction departs from the called germline gene at one end, perhaps through a read error. The sequenced fragment ends 3 residues before the CDR3 boundary, so the rest is inferred from the germline J gene. The same CDR3 also results from other DNA sequences found in this sample. The J gene is TRBJ2-7, the V gene TRBV28; the D is unclear. Germline loops: CDR1 MDHEN, CDR2 SYDVKM. The CDR3 sequence is 12 residues long. CDR3 loop: CASSLIQGEQYF. CDR3 bases read: TGTGCCAGTAGTTTGATTCAAGGCGAG. Looking up the rest from reference TRBV28 and TRBJ2-7 gives the full variable domain: DVKVTQSSRYLVKRTGEKVFLECVQDMDHENMFWYRQDPGLGLRLIYFSYDVKMKEKGDIPEGYSVSREKKERFSLILESASTNQTSMYLCASSLIQGEQYFGPGTRLTVT.

Points on this clone: The read comes to an end 3 residues before the CDR3 does, leaving the germline J gene to fill in the end. V gene TRBV19 combines with J gene TRBJ1-2; D is unresolved. The CDR3 is 18 residues long. Germline CDR1 is LNHDA and CDR2 is SQIVND (reference sequence). CDR3 residues: CASSTHPKGLASLHDYTF. CDR3 DNA, as far as it was read: TGTGCCAGTAGTACCCACCCTAAGGGATTAGCGTCGCTCCACGAC. Using reference TRBV19 and TRBJ1-2 for the parts outside the CDR3, the full variable domain is DGGITQSPKYLFRKEGQNVTLSCEQNLNHDAMYWYRQDPGQGLRLIYYSQIVNDFQKGDIAEGYSVSREKKESFPLTVTSAQKNPTAFYLCASSTHPKGLASLHDYTFGSGTRLTVV.

In regard to this clone: The read stops 3 residues short of the end of the CDR3; the missing end is completed from the germline J gene. The chain employs TRBV19 and TRBJ1-5, with 10 bases fitting TRBD1. The CDR3 spans 16 residues. With 6 bases clipped from V and 5 bases from J, the junction kept 10 bases outside the gene matches. CDR1 LNHDA and CDR2 SQIVND come from the germline V gene (reference sequence). The sequenced CDR3 bases are TGTGCCAGTAGCCCCAGGTGGGGACAGGGGTATCAGCCC. This gives the protein CASSPRWGQGYQP. The whole CDR3 reads CASSPRWGQGYQPQHF.

With respect to this clone: The read ends 3 residues early relative to the CDR3; the germline J gene fills the gap. This chain uses TRBV28 with TRBJ2-2; 9 positions agree with TRBD1. CDR3 length: 18 amino acids. Looked up from germline, CDR1 is MDHEN and CDR2 is SYDVKM. Trimming at V came to 5 bases and at J to 7 bases, leaving 17 bases not matched to a gene. The sequenced part of the CDR3 DNA is TGTGCCAGCAGTCCCGAGGACAGGGGTTACGCTAAAAGCGGGGAG. It yields the protein CASSPEDRGYAKSGE. The complete CDR3 protein is CASSPEDRGYAKSGELFF.

Comment on this clone: The observed sequence ends 3 residues before the CDR3 terminus, with the missing tail filled in from the germline J gene. The V gene is TRBV10-3, the J gene TRBJ2-3; weak D call: TRBD2 (5 bases). Germline lookup yields CDR1 ENHRY and CDR2 SYGVKD. The CDR3 has 14 residues. Incomplete CDR3 DNA: TGTGCCGCCGGGGATGAGGAGCCCCAAGAGACG. The encoded protein is CAAGDEEPQET. In full, the CDR3 reads CAAGDEEPQETQYF.

As regards this clone: The CDR3 extends 3 residues past the end of the read, so its final part is completed from the germline J gene. The V call is TRBV2, the J call TRBJ1-2; 9 bases fit TRBD1. Per the germline V gene, CDR1 is SNHLY and CDR2 is FYNNEI. CDR3 length equals 16 residues. V shed 7 bases and J 4 bases; nucleotides not matched to a gene: 13. The sequenced CDR3 bases are TGTGCCAGCAAAAGAATAGAGGACAGGGGTCTCTATGGC. Amino acids: CASKRIEDRGLYG. The CDR3 reads in full as CASKRIEDRGLYGYTF.

About this clone itself: The read ends 3 residues before the CDR3 terminus; that terminus is restored from the germline J gene. V and J are TRBV18 and TRBJ2-2; TRBD1 matches at 7 bases. V dropped 4 bases and J dropped 6; count of bases not matched to a gene: 8. The CDR3 runs 15 residues. The germline gives CDR1 KGHSH, CDR2 LQKENI. CDR3 region: CASSQRQGDAGELFF. CDR3 DNA, as far as it was read: TGTGCCAGCTCACAGAGACAGGGTGATGCCGGGGAG.

Comment on this clone: The read comes to an end 3 residues before the CDR3 does, leaving the germline J gene to fill in the end. The chain links TRBV20-1 to TRBJ2-3, with 9 nucleotides matching TRBD2. Germline-derived CDR1 and CDR2 are DFQATT and SNEGSKA (reference sequence). The V and J ends lost 6 bases and 1 base, in that order; junction bases with no gene match: 8. The CDR3 contains 15 residues. The CDR3 sequence: CSASKPSGGTDTQYF. The CDR3 DNA, read in part, is TGCAGTGCCTCGAAACCTAGCGGGGGCACAGATACG.

A note on this clone: The read comes to an end 3 residues before the CDR3 does, leaving the germline J gene to fill in the end. The V call is TRBV19, the J call TRBJ2-1, with D tentatively TRBD2 (7 bases). The CDR3 sequence is 14 residues long. Trimming stripped 4 bases from V and 4 bases from J, with 11 bases between. CDR1 is LNHDA, CDR2 SQIVND, per germline (reference sequence). CDR3 bases read: TGTGCCAGTAGTAGAGGGGGGGGATACAATGAG. This gives the protein CASSRGGGYNE. The entire CDR3 is CASSRGGGYNEQFF.

As regards this clone: From the germline J gene comes the end of the CDR3, since the read stops 3 residues before it. V and J are TRBV5-4 and TRBJ2-5; a possible D gene is TRBD1 (6 bases). The germline gives CDR1 SGHNT, CDR2 YYREEE (reference sequence). The germline V and J ends were trimmed by 4 bases and 5 bases, with 18 bases remaining between them. CDR3 length: 15 amino acids. This CDR3 reads CASSQRTARQETQYF. The CDR3 bases that were read are TGTGCCAGCAGCCAGAGGACAGCCCGCCAGGAGACC.

To note about this clone: The CDR3 end is not reached by the read, which stops 3 residues before it; the germline J gene fills it in. J is TRBJ2-1 and V is TRBV2, with 9 bases aligning to TRBD2. Germline-derived CDR1 and CDR2 are SNHLY and FYNNEI. The CDR3 sequence is 14 residues long. With 4 bases clipped from V and 8 bases from J, the junction kept 6 bases outside the gene matches. The CDR3 here is CASSARTSAYEQFF. The DNA read from the CDR3 is TGTGCCAGCAGTGCACGGACTAGCGCATATGAG.

To note about this clone: The sequence runs out 3 residues before the end of the CDR3; the remainder is reconstructed from the germline J gene. This CDR3 is also generated by other DNA sequences in the sample. This chain connects TRBV19 to TRBJ1-3, with TRBD1 identical over 10 bases. CDR1 is LNHDA, CDR2 SQIVND, per germline (reference sequence). This CDR3 has 16 residues. With 4 bases clipped from V and 1 base from J, the junction kept 4 bases outside the gene matches. The CDR3 bases that were read are TGTGCCAGTAGTACGGGACAGGGGAGATCTGGAAACACC. This sequence encodes CASSTGQGRSGNT. The entire CDR3 protein reads CASSTGQGRSGNTIYF.

To note about this clone: The read falls 3 residues short of the CDR3 end, and the missing part is taken from the germline J gene. V is TRBV20-1 and J is TRBJ2-3, with 10 positions matching TRBD2. Unmatched junction bases numbered 5, after V lost 8 bases and J lost 0 bases. Germline CDR1 reads DFQATT; CDR2 reads SNEGSKA (reference sequence). The CDR3 spans 14 residues. CDR3 protein: CSSRLAGSTDTQYF. Incomplete CDR3 DNA: TGCAGTTCCCGACTAGCGGGCAGCACAGATACG.

Remarks on this clone: Within the sample, other DNA sequences also encode this same CDR3. CDR3 bases read: TGTGCCAGCAGATTTGGGCGGACTCAAGAGACC. It yields the protein CASRFGRTQET. The CDR3 in its entirety is CASRFGRTQETQYF. The chain recombines TRBV5-6 with TRBJ2-5, with D possibly TRBD2 on 5 matching bases. The read stops 3 residues short of the end of the CDR3; the missing end is completed from the germline J gene. Per germline, CDR1 SGHDT and CDR2 YYEEEE. The V gene lost 5 bases and the J gene lost 2 bases, with 13 bases spanning the gap. This CDR3 is built from 14 residues.

Worth noting for this clone: The read ends 3 residues shy of where the CDR3 ends; the end is completed using the germline J gene. The chain combines TRBV6-1 with TRBJ1-1; 7 bases map to TRBD1. The germline V gene has CDR1 MNHNS and CDR2 SASEGT. The J segment lost 7 bases and the V segment lost 3 bases, leaving 11 bases of the junction unmatched. The CDR3 runs to 15 residues. The sequenced CDR3 bases are TGTGCCAGCAGTGAGAGACAGGGTGGGTTTGGTGAA. Translated: CASSERQGGFGE. The full-length CDR3 reads as CASSERQGGFGEAFF.